Listed below are T cell receptor beta chains from one sample, sequenced in a study of control samples from healthy donors and cancer patients. The table came from immunoSEQ multiplex PCR; TCRdb's copy has only in-frame clones and leaves some out. The table records 120,000 or so clones, roughly 90% of them present only once. Sequencing was done on a sample of blood. The receptors come from a man aged 50-59 years in good health. Both conserved end residues are part of each CDR3. The D gene is left open where the match is weak. Some rows have no size entry. The others give once, few or many, or a class for an expanded clone.

d_call: -
v_call: TRBV6-6
clone_size: few
j_call: TRBJ1-1
cdr3_aa: CASSYGGSNTEAFF
cdr3_nt: TGTGCCAGCAGTTACGGAGGGTCGAACACTGAAGCTTTCTTT

d_call: TRBD2
v_call: TRBV27
clone_size: -
j_call: TRBJ2-3
cdr3_aa: CASNFGGGTPDTQYF
cdr3_nt: TGTGCCAGCAATTTCGGGGGGGGCACCCCAGATACGCAGTATTTT

d_call: -
v_call: TRBV7-2
clone_size: -
j_call: TRBJ1-2
cdr3_aa: CASSLISSPTVNYGYTF
cdr3_nt: TGTGCCAGCAGCTTAATTAGTAGCCCTACAGTTAACTATGGCTACACCTTC

d_call: TRBD2
v_call: TRBV7-8
clone_size: -
j_call: TRBJ2-3
cdr3_aa: CASSPTGGSAPTDTQYF
cdr3_nt: TGTGCCAGCAGCCCCACGGGGGGATCCGCTCCCACAGATACGCAGTATTTT

d_call: -
v_call: TRBV19
clone_size: -
j_call: TRBJ2-1
cdr3_aa: CASSRLALYNEQFF
cdr3_nt: TGTGCCAGTAGTAGGCTAGCCCTTTACAATGAGCAGTTCTTC

d_call: TRBD1
v_call: TRBV18
clone_size: -
j_call: TRBJ2-5
cdr3_aa: CASSLTRQGGETQYF
cdr3_nt: TGTGCCAGCTCATTAACCCGACAGGGGGGAGAGACCCAGTACTTC

d_call: -
v_call: TRBV19
clone_size: -
j_call: TRBJ2-7
cdr3_aa: CASSNRNGEQYF
cdr3_nt: TGTGCCAGTAGTAACCGAAATGGCGAGCAGTACTTC

d_call: TRBD2
v_call: TRBV30
clone_size: -
j_call: TRBJ2-1
cdr3_aa: CAGSGGAGEQFF
cdr3_nt: TGTGCCGGTAGCGGGGGGGCCGGTGAGCAGTTCTTC

d_call: TRBD2
v_call: TRBV2
clone_size: -
j_call: TRBJ2-7
cdr3_aa: CASKLAGDEQYF
cdr3_nt: TGTGCCAGCAAACTAGCGGGGGACGAGCAGTACTTC

d_call: -
v_call: TRBV6-1
clone_size: -
j_call: TRBJ1-6
cdr3_aa: CASSERLGGAGSPLHF
cdr3_nt: TGTGCCAGCAGTGAACGCCTCGGGGGGGCAGGTTCACCCCTCCACTTT

d_call: TRBD1
v_call: TRBV4-3
clone_size: -
j_call: TRBJ2-7
cdr3_aa: CASSQDGTGGTYEQYF
cdr3_nt: TGCGCCAGCAGCCAAGATGGGACAGGGGGAACCTACGAGCAGTACTTC

d_call: TRBD1
v_call: TRBV5-1
clone_size: few
j_call: TRBJ2-7
cdr3_aa: CASSLNRGFYEQYF
cdr3_nt: TGCGCCAGCAGCTTGAACAGGGGATTCTACGAGCAGTACTTC

d_call: TRBD1
v_call: TRBV3-1/TRBV3-2
clone_size: once
j_call: TRBJ2-7
cdr3_aa: CASSPTGGLYEQYF
cdr3_nt: TGTGCCAGCAGCCCGACAGGGGGACTCTACGAGCAGTACTTC

d_call: -
v_call: TRBV12-3/TRBV12-4
clone_size: -
j_call: TRBJ2-7
cdr3_aa: CASSLRDYEQYF
cdr3_nt: TGTGCCAGCAGTTTGCGGGACTACGAGCAGTACTTC

d_call: -
v_call: TRBV29-1
clone_size: few
j_call: TRBJ2-5
cdr3_aa: CSVDRGRETQYF
cdr3_nt: TGCAGCGTTGACAGGGGGAGGGAGACCCAGTACTTC

d_call: -
v_call: TRBV14
clone_size: -
j_call: TRBJ1-2
cdr3_aa: CASSQRGVRERDYGYTF
cdr3_nt: TGTGCCAGCAGCCAACGGGGTGTAAGGGAGCGGGACTATGGCTACACCTTC

d_call: -
v_call: TRBV18
clone_size: -
j_call: TRBJ2-5
cdr3_aa: CASSPDSLQETQYF
cdr3_nt: TGTGCCAGCTCACCGGACAGCCTCCAAGAGACCCAGTACTTC

d_call: -
v_call: TRBV27
clone_size: -
j_call: TRBJ2-1
cdr3_aa: CASSPLTQGYNEQFF
cdr3_nt: TGTGCCAGCAGTCCCCTGACGCAGGGCTACAATGAGCAGTTCTTC

d_call: -
v_call: TRBV27
clone_size: -
j_call: TRBJ1-2
cdr3_aa: CASSLSGGAPEGYTF
cdr3_nt: TGTGCCAGCAGTTTATCCGGGGGGGCGCCTGAAGGCTACACCTTC

d_call: TRBD2
v_call: TRBV7-9
clone_size: -
j_call: TRBJ2-3
cdr3_aa: CASSSPSGGADTQYF
cdr3_nt: TGTGCCAGCAGCTCCCCCAGCGGGGGGGCCGATACGCAGTATTTT

d_call: -
v_call: TRBV6-5
clone_size: few
j_call: TRBJ1-3
cdr3_aa: CASSYDGSGNTIYF
cdr3_nt: TGTGCCAGCAGTTATGACGGCTCTGGAAACACCATATATTTT

d_call: -
v_call: TRBV14
clone_size: -
j_call: TRBJ1-1
cdr3_aa: CASSQEWGASEAFF
cdr3_nt: TGTGCCAGCAGCCAAGAGTGGGGGGCTAGTGAAGCTTTCTTT

d_call: -
v_call: TRBV5-4
clone_size: -
j_call: TRBJ2-2
cdr3_aa: CASSFSATGELFF
cdr3_nt: TGTGCCAGCAGCTTTTCGGCCACCGGGGAGCTGTTTTTT

d_call: TRBD1
v_call: TRBV30
clone_size: -
j_call: TRBJ2-2
cdr3_aa: CAWGQGPAPNTGELFF
cdr3_nt: TGTGCCTGGGGACAGGGCCCCGCTCCGAACACCGGGGAGCTGTTTTTT

d_call: -
v_call: TRBV6-6
clone_size: -
j_call: TRBJ2-7
cdr3_aa: CASSGRGGFQYEQYF
cdr3_nt: TGTGCCAGCAGTGGCAGGGGAGGTTTCCAGTACGAGCAGTACTTC

d_call: -
v_call: TRBV9
clone_size: -
j_call: TRBJ1-1
cdr3_aa: CASSVEWLLNTEAFF
cdr3_nt: TGTGCCAGCAGCGTAGAATGGCTCTTGAACACTGAAGCTTTCTTT

d_call: TRBD2
v_call: TRBV7-6
clone_size: once
j_call: TRBJ2-3
cdr3_aa: CASSSLAGGQLDTQYF
cdr3_nt: TGTGCCAGCAGCTCCTTAGCGGGGGGGCAACTCGATACGCAGTATTTT

d_call: -
v_call: TRBV18
clone_size: -
j_call: TRBJ2-7
cdr3_aa: CASSPGWAGSSYEQYF
cdr3_nt: TGTGCCAGCTCACCTGGTTGGGCGGGAAGCTCCTACGAGCAGTACTTC

d_call: TRBD1
v_call: TRBV19
clone_size: -
j_call: TRBJ1-2
cdr3_aa: CASSMSRQGNYGYTF
cdr3_nt: TGTGCCAGTAGTATGAGCCGACAGGGAAACTATGGCTACACCTTC

d_call: -
v_call: TRBV5-8
clone_size: -
j_call: TRBJ2-5
cdr3_aa: CASSFQGGETQYF
cdr3_nt: TGTGCCAGCAGCTTTCAGGGGGGTGAGACCCAGTACTTC

d_call: TRBD1
v_call: TRBV30
clone_size: -
j_call: TRBJ1-2
cdr3_aa: CAWGGQGYGYTF
cdr3_nt: TGTGCCTGGGGGGGACAGGGCTATGGCTACACCTTC

d_call: -
v_call: TRBV7-2
clone_size: -
j_call: TRBJ2-3
cdr3_aa: CATGGPYTDTQYF
cdr3_nt: TGTGCCACCGGGGGGCCCTACACAGATACGCAGTATTTT

d_call: -
v_call: TRBV4-3
clone_size: -
j_call: TRBJ1-1
cdr3_aa: CASSQDTGLGAFF
cdr3_nt: TGCGCCAGCAGCCAAGATACAGGGTTAGGAGCTTTCTTT

d_call: -
v_call: TRBV6-5
clone_size: once
j_call: TRBJ1-2
cdr3_aa: CASSYFPSMLYGYTF
cdr3_nt: TGTGCCAGCAGTTACTTCCCCAGTATGCTCTATGGCTACACCTTC

d_call: TRBD1
v_call: TRBV29-1
clone_size: -
j_call: TRBJ2-7
cdr3_aa: CSGGTGDKDYEQYF
cdr3_nt: TGCAGCGGCGGGACAGGGGATAAAGACTACGAGCAGTACTTC

d_call: -
v_call: TRBV12-3/TRBV12-4
clone_size: -
j_call: TRBJ1-1
cdr3_aa: CASTPGLTEAFF
cdr3_nt: TGTGCCAGCACACCAGGTTTGACTGAAGCTTTCTTT

d_call: -
v_call: TRBV7-8
clone_size: -
j_call: TRBJ1-1
cdr3_aa: CASSFRVGTEAFF
cdr3_nt: TGTGCCAGCAGCTTCAGGGTAGGAACTGAAGCTTTCTTT

d_call: TRBD1
v_call: TRBV29-1
clone_size: -
j_call: TRBJ1-1
cdr3_aa: CSVGQMNTEAFF
cdr3_nt: TGCAGCGTGGGACAGATGAACACTGAAGCTTTCTTT

d_call: TRBD1
v_call: TRBV5-6
clone_size: many
j_call: TRBJ2-3
cdr3_aa: CASSFQGATSTDTQYF
cdr3_nt: TGTGCCAGCAGCTTTCAGGGGGCCACTAGCACAGATACGCAGTATTTT

d_call: -
v_call: TRBV6-6
clone_size: -
j_call: TRBJ2-2
cdr3_aa: CASSYYRSNTGELFF
cdr3_nt: TGTGCCAGCAGTTACTACAGGTCGAACACCGGGGAGCTGTTTTTT

d_call: -
v_call: TRBV7-9
clone_size: -
j_call: TRBJ1-1
cdr3_aa: CASSLGSMGNTEAFF
cdr3_nt: TGTGCCAGCAGCTTAGGCTCGATGGGGAACACTGAAGCTTTCTTT

d_call: TRBD2
v_call: TRBV30
clone_size: -
j_call: TRBJ2-7
cdr3_aa: CAWKGTGTRNEQYF
cdr3_nt: TGTGCCTGGAAGGGGACCGGGACTAGGAACGAGCAGTACTTC

d_call: -
v_call: TRBV7-2
clone_size: -
j_call: TRBJ1-1
cdr3_aa: CASSSFWDGNTEAFF
cdr3_nt: TGTGCCAGCAGCTCCTTTTGGGACGGGAACACTGAAGCTTTCTTT

d_call: -
v_call: TRBV7-2
clone_size: many
j_call: TRBJ1-1
cdr3_aa: CASSLLGSTEAFF
cdr3_nt: TGTGCCAGCAGCTTATTGGGGTCCACTGAAGCTTTCTTT

d_call: -
v_call: TRBV11-2
clone_size: -
j_call: TRBJ2-2
cdr3_aa: CASSLGPGLSTGELFF
cdr3_nt: TGTGCCAGCAGCTTAGGTCCGGGGCTAAGCACCGGGGAGCTGTTTTTT

d_call: TRBD1
v_call: TRBV6-2/TRBV6-3
clone_size: -
j_call: TRBJ1-2
cdr3_aa: CASSYIGQGYGYTF
cdr3_nt: TGTGCCAGCAGTTACATTGGACAGGGTTATGGCTACACCTTC